Below are 27 T cell receptor beta chains sequenced from a single sample in a study of tumor-infiltrating lymphocytes in primary liver carcinoma. Constant-region priming of around 530 ng total RNA yielded TCR beta cDNA. Slightly modified ARM-PCR with three nested multiplex PCR rounds yielded TCR beta libraries. Primers for the first two PCR rounds were TRBV1-TRBV30 forward primers and a C-beta reverse primer (around 10 cycles per round). A single record per CDR3 protein comes from TCRdb applying MiXCR to the multiplex PCR reads. Here the sample spans more than 95,000 distinct CDR3 sequences, 64% being singletons. Joint extraction of RNA and DNA used roughly 19-31 mg of bulk tissue that was unsorted. Sequenced sample: liver tumor tissue from sampling region 3. As to subset: tumor region T3, left-lateral pole. These receptors were collected from a woman aged 60-70 years with primary liver carcinoma and hepatitis B virus infection.

This clonotype was observed many times. The CDR3 reads CASSSAGSTSGNTIYF. CDR3 sequence (DNA): TGTGCCAGCAGCTCGGCGGGGAGTACCTCTGGAAACACCATATATTTT. The chain recombines TRBV5-5 with TRBJ1-3; D is unresolved. Germline-derived CDR1 and CDR2 are SGHKS and YYEKEE (reference sequence). This CDR3 region has 16 residues. Deletions cut 3 bases from V and 0 bases from J, with 13 bases between.

For this clonotype: Being one base from a much bigger clone, this may be a read error. The chain employs TRBV28 and TRBJ2-7; perhaps TRBD2 as D (6 bases). Germline V gives CDR1 MDHEN, CDR2 SYDVKM. This CDR3 contains 15 residues. The CDR3, as DNA: TGTGCCAGCAGCCCGGCCGGGGGAGCGGTGATCGAGCGGTACTTC. It translates to CASSPAGGAVIERYF. Full variable domain (outside the CDR3, taken from reference TRBV28 and TRBJ2-7): DVKVTQSSRYLVKRTGEKVFLECVQDMDHENMFWYRQDPGLGLRLIYFSYDVKMKEKGDIPEGYSVSREKKERFSLILESASTNQTSMYLCASSPAGGAVIERYFGPGTRLTVT.

The V call is TRBV11-1, the J call TRBJ2-4, with TRBD2 matching 13 bases. Losses at the gene ends were 7 bases for V and 4 bases for J; bases not matched to a gene: 10. This CDR3 has 17 residues. The germline V gene encodes CDR1 SGHAT and CDR2 FQDESV (reference sequence). CDR3 amino acids: CASTFPGTSGTKNIQYF. Written as DNA, the CDR3 is TGTGCCAGCACCTTTCCCGGGACTAGCGGGACAAAAAACATTCAGTACTTC.

Of note for this clonotype: A read error may produce the germline difference seen at one junction end. This sequence joins TRBV18 and TRBJ2-3; no firm D call. Germline V lookup: CDR1 KGHSH, CDR2 LQKENI. CDR3 length: 14 amino acids. The CDR3 protein is CASSPPERTDTQYF. The DNA of the CDR3 is TGTGCCAGCTCACCTCCCGAACGCACAGATACGCAATATTTT.

On this clonotype: This may be a read error: a much more frequent sequence differs by one nucleotide. The DNA of the CDR3 is TGTGCCAGCAGACCGGACGGGGCTTCACCCCTCCACTTT. Translating gives CASRPDGASPLHF. V gene TRBV12-3 or TRBV12-4 combines with J gene TRBJ1-6, with a tentative D call TRBD1 (5 bases). The CDR3 extends over 13 amino acids. V dropped 6 bases and J dropped 9 bases, with 12 bases sitting between them.

Note on this clonotype: The CDR3 carries no conserved terminal phenylalanine or tryptophan, so it likely arises from a read error. The chain links TRBV11-3 to TRBJ1-1, with a tentative D call TRBD1 (6 bases). In germline, CDR1 is SGHNT, CDR2 YENEEA. Trimming left V 5 bases short and J 11 bases short, with 18 bases between. The CDR3 runs 13 residues. DNA of the CDR3: TGTGCCAGCAGCCCCTCCCAGGACAGCAGGGCTTTCTCT. It encodes CASSPSQDSRAFS.

Regarding this clonotype: A much larger clone differs from this one at a single base, so this may be a read error. CDR3: CTSSQDRGLGTGELFF. CDR3 bases: TGTACCAGCAGCCAGGACAGGGGGTTAGGAACCGGGGAGCTGTTTTTT. This chain links TRBV6-5 with TRBJ2-2; 10 nucleotides align to TRBD1. This CDR3 has 16 amino acids. Germline assignment: CDR1 MNHEY and CDR2 SVGAGI.

Comment on this clonotype: One junction end disagrees with the germline gene, perhaps due to a read error. This rearrangement joins TRBV12-3 or TRBV12-4 to TRBJ2-7, with 10 bases lining up with TRBD1. The CDR3 extends over 15 amino acids. In DNA, the CDR3 is TGTACCAGCAGTTCAGACAGGGGGCGGTCCTACGAGCAGTACTTC. Amino acid sequence: CTSSSDRGRSYEQYF.

The sample holds one count of this clonotype. V is TRBV11-3 and J is TRBJ1-1; D is ambiguous. The CDR3 sequence is 14 residues long. Germline CDR1 and CDR2: SGHNT and YENEEA. V lost 5 bases and J lost 4, with 14 bases in between. Here the CDR3 DNA reads TGTGCCAGCAGCCTGGATGGCTTGAGCACTGAAGCTTTCTTT. This translates into CASSLDGLSTEAFF.

In the case of this clonotype: The junction does not match germline at one end; this may be a read error. The rearrangement links TRBV11-3 to TRBJ2-7; no reliable D call. Germline V lookup: CDR1 SGHNT, CDR2 YENEEA. This CDR3 contains 14 residues. The chain's CDR3 is CSSSLRLNSYGQYF. The DNA of the CDR3 is TGTTCCAGCAGCCTCCGATTGAACTCCTACGGGCAGTACTTC.

In the case of this clonotype: A junction end diverges from the germline sequence, so it may reflect a read error. V is TRBV11-3 and J is TRBJ2-3, with unresolved D. Germline V CDR1 and CDR2: SGHNT, YENEEA. The CDR3 runs to 14 residues. The CDR3 DNA reads as TGTGCCAGCAGCCGCCCCGGACGTACAGATACGCGGTATTTT. Residues: CASSRPGRTDTRYF. The full variable domain, its missing parts supplied by reference TRBV11-3 and TRBJ2-3, is EAGVVQSPRYKIIEKKQPVAFWCNPISGHNTLYWYLQNLGQGPELLIRYENEEAVDDSQLPKDRFSAERLKGVDSTLKIQPAELGDSAVYLCASSRPGRTDTRYFGPGTRLTVL.

As for this clonotype: One end of the junction does not line up with germline, which may come from a read error. The chain employs TRBV6-5 and TRBJ2-7, with D maybe TRBD2 (5 bases). The CDR3 contains 15 residues. Germline lookup yields CDR1 MNHEY and CDR2 SVGAGI. The CDR3 protein is CASSKTSGSSYGQYF. In nucleotides, the CDR3 is TGTGCCAGCAGCAAAACCAGCGGAAGCTCCTACGGGCAGTACTTC.

Of note for this clonotype: The junction does not match germline at one end; this may be a read error. The chain employs TRBV6-1 and TRBJ2-4, with unresolved D. Germline V CDR1 and CDR2: MNHNS, SASEGT. The CDR3 contains 15 residues. The CDR3 DNA follows: TGTGCCAGCAGTGATTACGGTGCGATTGGTATCATTCAGTGCTTC. Amino acids: CASSDYGAIGIIQCF.

V and J are TRBV6-5 and TRBJ2-2, with 11 bases fitting TRBD2. This CDR3 region has 15 residues. CDR1 and CDR2 (germline): MNHEY, SVGAGI. The J segment lost 7 bases and the V segment lost 6 bases, leaving 7 bases of the junction unmatched. The CDR3 nucleotides read TGTGCCAGCAGAGTAGCGGGAGGGGGTATCGGGGAGCTGTTTTTT. Translation gives CASRVAGGGIGELFF.

On this clonotype itself: One junction end does not reproduce the germline sequence, and a read error may be involved. V and J are TRBV11-2 and TRBJ1-2, with D possibly being TRBD1 (5 bases). Germline-derived CDR1 and CDR2 are SGHAT and FQNNGV. The CDR3 is 13 residues long. DNA for the CDR3: TGTGTCAGCAGCTTAGGGGCCGGTTTTGATTACACCTTC. It is translated as CVSSLGAGFDYTF. The variable domain in full, with the rest retrieved from reference TRBV11-2 and TRBJ1-2, is EAGVAQSPRYKIIEKRQSVAFWCNPISGHATLYWYQQILGQGPKLLIQFQNNGVVDDSQLPKDRFSAERLKGVDSTLKIQPAKLEDSAVYLCVSSLGAGFDYTFGSGTRLTVV.

A remark on this clonotype: A much larger clone sits a single nucleotide away, making a read error possible. The genes are TRBV5-1 and TRBJ1-4; D ambiguous. The V gene lost 8 bases and the J gene lost 8 bases, with 13 bases spanning the gap. CDR1 and CDR2 (germline): SGHRS, YFSETQ. This CDR3 has 12 amino acids. For the CDR3, the DNA is TGCGCCAGGAGCGATTACAGAGAAAAACTGTTTTTT. This sequence encodes CARSDYREKLFF.

A remark on this clonotype: The junction does not match germline at one end; this may be a read error. The chain has TRBV12-3 or TRBV12-4 and TRBJ2-3; 7 bases map to TRBD1. The CDR3 loop spans 15 amino acids. The chain's CDR3 is CDSSSRTGITDTQYF. CDR3 DNA: TGTGACAGCAGTTCTAGGACAGGTATCACAGATACACAGTATTTT.

As for this clonotype: The germline gene is not matched at one end of the junction; a read error may be the cause. This rearrangement joins TRBV11-2 to TRBJ2-1; TRBD2 aligns across 14 bases. The germline CDR1 and CDR2 sequences are SGHAT and FQNNGV. The CDR3 is made up of 17 amino acids. CDR3 coding DNA: TGTGCCAGCAACAGGAGACTAGCGGGAGGGCCGGGGTATGAGCAGTTGTTC. Its translation is CASNRRLAGGPGYEQLF.

A word on this clonotype: At one of its ends the junction is not consistent with the germline gene, which may arise from a read error. V usage is TRBV11-3 and J usage is TRBJ2-2, with a weak D call TRBD1 (6 bases). CDR1 SGHNT and CDR2 YENEEA come from the germline V gene. The CDR3 consists of 14 residues. As DNA, the CDR3 is TGTACCAGCAGCAGGGGAGAGGTGACCGGGGAGCTGTTTTTT. Encoded protein: CTSSRGEVTGELFF.

There are many counts of this clonotype. The chain recombines TRBV6-1 with TRBJ2-3; TRBD2 agrees at 8 bases. CDR3 length equals 15 residues. The germline V gene encodes CDR1 MNHNS and CDR2 SASEGT. Trimming cost V 10 bases and J 4 bases; bases outside gene matches: 13. The CDR3: CATLLQAGVADTQYF. The CDR3, as DNA: TGTGCCACCCTCCTCCAAGCGGGAGTCGCAGATACGCAGTATTTT.

The chain couples TRBV12-3 or TRBV12-4 to TRBJ2-2, with a tentative D call TRBD1 (6 bases). CDR3 length equals 13 residues. V lost 6 bases, J lost 10 bases, and 15 bases lay in between. This CDR3 reads CASRNRAPEELFF. The CDR3, as DNA: TGTGCCAGCAGAAACAGGGCGCCCGAGGAGCTGTTTTTT.

The V and J genes are TRBV5-4 and TRBJ2-3; 12 nucleotides agree with TRBD2. Germline CDR1 SGHNT, CDR2 YYREEE (reference sequence). This CDR3 is built from 16 residues. The ends lost 4 bases at V and 3 bases at J; junction bases unmatched: 6. CDR3 amino acids: CASSLASGGGTDTQYF. The CDR3 DNA reads as TGTGCCAGCAGCCTTGCTAGCGGGGGGGGAACAGATACGCAGTATTTT.

As concerns this clonotype: A read error may produce the germline difference seen at one junction end. The genes are TRBV5-6 and TRBJ1-2; no reliable D call. The CDR3 sequence is 15 residues long. Germline V gives CDR1 SGHDT, CDR2 YYEEEE. CDR3 residues: CASSPPGPRIYGYIF. For the CDR3, the DNA is TGCGCCAGCAGCCCCCCGGGCCCAAGAATCTATGGCTACATCTTC.

V usage is TRBV29-1 and J usage is TRBJ2-2; D ambiguous. Per germline, CDR1 SQVTM and CDR2 ANQGSEA. Trimming left V 7 bases short and J 6 bases short, with 12 bases between. The CDR3 runs 12 residues. The DNA for the CDR3 is TGCAGCGCACGAGAACACGCCGGGGAGCTGTTTTTT. Protein: CSAREHAGELFF.

As concerns this clonotype: A clone one base away is much larger, so this may be a read error. The CDR3 DNA sequence: TGTGCCAGCGGTACCCCCCCCGGACAGGGGAGCTCCTACGAGCAGTACTTC. Amino acids: CASGTPPGQGSSYEQYF. The rearrangement joins TRBV6-2 or TRBV6-3 to TRBJ2-7; TRBD1 matches 9 bases. Germline V lookup: CDR1 MNHEY, CDR2 SVGEGT. There are 17 residues in the CDR3. The ends lost 8 bases at V and 0 bases at J; junction bases unmatched: 14.

Comments on this clonotype: One junction end does not reproduce the germline sequence, and a read error may be involved. This chain joins TRBV12-3 or TRBV12-4 and TRBJ1-1, with D tentatively TRBD1 (6 bases). The CDR3 contains 11 residues. CDR3 sequence (DNA): TGTTCCAGCAATTCAGGGGCTGAAGCTTTCTTT. This sequence encodes CSSNSGAEAFF.

Concerning this clonotype itself: The final CDR3 position lacks the conserved phenylalanine or tryptophan, pointing to a likely read error. The DNA is omitted, as the CDR3 cannot be located on it reliably, and the CDR3 follows TCRdb's listing. This chain links TRBV14 with TRBJ1-6; whether TRBD1, the table's D call, matches the DNA was not checked. The CDR3 is 15 residues long, ends included. Germline assignment: CDR1 SGHDN and CDR2 FVKESK. This CDR3 reads CASSPLDRGNSPFHV.